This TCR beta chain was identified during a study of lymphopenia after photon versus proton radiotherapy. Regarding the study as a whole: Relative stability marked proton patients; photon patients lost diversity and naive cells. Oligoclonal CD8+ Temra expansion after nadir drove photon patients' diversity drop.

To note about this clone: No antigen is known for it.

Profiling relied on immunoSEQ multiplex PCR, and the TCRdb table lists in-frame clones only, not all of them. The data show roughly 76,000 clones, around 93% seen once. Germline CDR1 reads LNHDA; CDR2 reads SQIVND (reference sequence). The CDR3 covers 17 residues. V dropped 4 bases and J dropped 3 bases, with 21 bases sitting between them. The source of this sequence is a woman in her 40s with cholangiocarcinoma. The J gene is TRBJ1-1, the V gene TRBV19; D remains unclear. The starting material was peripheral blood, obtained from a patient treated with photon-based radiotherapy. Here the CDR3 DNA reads TGTGCCAGTAGTAGCGACCGTTTGGTTCCGATGGACACTGAAGCTTTCTTT. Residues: CASSSDRLVPMDTEAFF.